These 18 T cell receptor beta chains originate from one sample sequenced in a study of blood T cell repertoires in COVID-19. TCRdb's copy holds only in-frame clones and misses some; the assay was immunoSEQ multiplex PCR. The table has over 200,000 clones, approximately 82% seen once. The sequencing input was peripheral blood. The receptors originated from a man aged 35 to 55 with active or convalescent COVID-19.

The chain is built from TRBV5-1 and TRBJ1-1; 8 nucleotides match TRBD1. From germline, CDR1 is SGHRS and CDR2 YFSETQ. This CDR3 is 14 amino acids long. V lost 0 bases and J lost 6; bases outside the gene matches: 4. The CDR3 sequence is CASSLGQGLPEAFF. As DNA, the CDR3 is TGCGCCAGCAGCTTGGGACAGGGGCTCCCTGAAGCTTTCTTT.

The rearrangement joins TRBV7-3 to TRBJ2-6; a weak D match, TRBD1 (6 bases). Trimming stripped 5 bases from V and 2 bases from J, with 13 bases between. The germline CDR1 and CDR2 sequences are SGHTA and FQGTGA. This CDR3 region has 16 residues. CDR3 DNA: TGTGCCAGCAGCCCCGGGCCAGGGGCTGGGGCCAACGTCCTGACTTTC. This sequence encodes CASSPGPGAGANVLTF. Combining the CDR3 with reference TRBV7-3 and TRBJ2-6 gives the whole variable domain GAGVSQTPSNKVTEKGKYVELRCDPISGHTALYWYRQSLGQGPEFLIYFQGTGAADDSGLPNDRFFAVRPEGSVSTLKIQRTERGDSAVYLCASSPGPGAGANVLTFGAGSRLTVL.

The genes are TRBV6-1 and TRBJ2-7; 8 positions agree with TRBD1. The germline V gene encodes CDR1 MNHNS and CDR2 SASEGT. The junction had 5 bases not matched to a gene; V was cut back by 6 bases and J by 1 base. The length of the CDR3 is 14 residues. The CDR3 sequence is CASRPRDRSYEQYF. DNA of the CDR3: TGTGCCAGCAGGCCCCGGGACAGGTCCTACGAGCAGTACTTC.

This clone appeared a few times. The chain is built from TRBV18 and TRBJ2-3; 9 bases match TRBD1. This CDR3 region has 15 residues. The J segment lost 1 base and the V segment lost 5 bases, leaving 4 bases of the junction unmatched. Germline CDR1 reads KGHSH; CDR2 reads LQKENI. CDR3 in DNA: TGTGCCAGCTCAACACGGACAGGGGGCACAGATACGCAGTATTTT. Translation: CASSTRTGGTDTQYF.

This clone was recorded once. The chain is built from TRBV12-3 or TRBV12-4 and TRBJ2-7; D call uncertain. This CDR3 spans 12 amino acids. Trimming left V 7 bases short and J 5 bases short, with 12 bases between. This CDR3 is CASTDSYDEQYF. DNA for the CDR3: TGTGCCAGCACCGACTCCTATGACGAGCAGTACTTC.

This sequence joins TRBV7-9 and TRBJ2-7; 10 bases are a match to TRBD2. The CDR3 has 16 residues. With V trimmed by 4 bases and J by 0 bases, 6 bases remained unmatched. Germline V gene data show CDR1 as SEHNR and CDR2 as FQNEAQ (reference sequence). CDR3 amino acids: CASSSFTSGVSYEQYF. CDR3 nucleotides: TGTGCCAGCAGCTCCTTTACTAGCGGGGTCTCCTACGAGCAGTACTTC.

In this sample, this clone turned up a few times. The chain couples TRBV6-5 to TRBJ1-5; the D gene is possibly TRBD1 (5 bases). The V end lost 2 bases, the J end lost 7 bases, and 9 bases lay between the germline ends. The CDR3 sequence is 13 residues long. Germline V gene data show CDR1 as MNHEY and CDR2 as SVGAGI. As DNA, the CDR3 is TGTGCCAGCAGTTACGGGGGGAGCCAGCCCCAGCATTTT. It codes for CASSYGGSQPQHF.

In DNA form, the CDR3 reads TGTGCCTGGAACAGGGGGGCCGGGGAGCTGTTTTTT. It encodes CAWNRGAGELFF. The V call is TRBV30, the J call TRBJ2-2; 8 bases fit TRBD1. Germline assignment: CDR1 GTSNPN and CDR2 SVGIG (reference sequence). V shed 4 bases, J shed 6 bases, and the junction held 1 base outside the gene matches. This CDR3 is built from 12 residues.

CDR3 in amino acids: CASSPGGNQPQHF. In DNA, the CDR3 is TGTGCCAGCAGCCCGGGGGGGAACCAGCCCCAGCATTTT. The chain is built from TRBV6-1 and TRBJ1-5; maybe TRBD1 (5 bases). CDR1 is MNHNS and CDR2 is SASEGT in the germline V gene. The CDR3 is 13 residues long. V shed 6 bases and J shed 7 bases, with 13 bases lying between them.

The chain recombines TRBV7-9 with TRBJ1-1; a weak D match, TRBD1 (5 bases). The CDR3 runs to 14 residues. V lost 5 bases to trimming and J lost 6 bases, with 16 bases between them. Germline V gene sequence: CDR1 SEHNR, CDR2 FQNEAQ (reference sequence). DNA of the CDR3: TGTGCCAGCAGCCACCCGGGCGGAGGGGCTGAAGCTTTCTTT. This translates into CASSHPGGGAEAFF.

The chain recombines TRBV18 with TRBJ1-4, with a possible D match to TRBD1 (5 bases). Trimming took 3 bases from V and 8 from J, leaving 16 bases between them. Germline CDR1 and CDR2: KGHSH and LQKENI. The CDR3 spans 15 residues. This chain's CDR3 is CASSPRGGAEEKLFF. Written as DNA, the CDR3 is TGTGCCAGCTCACCCCGCGGAGGGGCTGAGGAAAAACTGTTTTTT.

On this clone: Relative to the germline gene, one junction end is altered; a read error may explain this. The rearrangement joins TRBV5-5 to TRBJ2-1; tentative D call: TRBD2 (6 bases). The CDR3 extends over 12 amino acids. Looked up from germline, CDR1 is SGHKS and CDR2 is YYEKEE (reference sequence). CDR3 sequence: CASTRGYNGQFF. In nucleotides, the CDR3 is TGTGCCAGCACCCGGGGGTACAATGGGCAGTTCTTC.

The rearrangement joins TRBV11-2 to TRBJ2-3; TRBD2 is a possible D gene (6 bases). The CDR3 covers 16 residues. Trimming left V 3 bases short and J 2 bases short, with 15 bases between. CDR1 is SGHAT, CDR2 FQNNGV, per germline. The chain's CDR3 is CASSFTTSGITDTQYF. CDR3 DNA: TGTGCCAGCAGCTTCACGACTAGTGGTATCACAGATACGCAGTATTTT.

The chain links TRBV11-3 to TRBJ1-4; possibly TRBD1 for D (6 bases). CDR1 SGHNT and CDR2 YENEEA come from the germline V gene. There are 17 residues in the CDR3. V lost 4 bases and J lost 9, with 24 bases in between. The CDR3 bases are TGTGCCAGCAGCTCCTACAGGGCAAGTGGAAGAGAAAAAAAACTGTTTTTT. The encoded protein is CASSSYRASGREKKLFF.

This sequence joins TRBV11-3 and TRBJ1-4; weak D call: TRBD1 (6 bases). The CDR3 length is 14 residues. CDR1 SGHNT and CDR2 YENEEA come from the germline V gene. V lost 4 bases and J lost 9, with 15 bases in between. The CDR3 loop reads CASSWGGQPQKLFF. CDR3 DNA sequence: TGTGCCAGCAGCTGGGGGGGACAACCTCAAAAACTGTTTTTT.

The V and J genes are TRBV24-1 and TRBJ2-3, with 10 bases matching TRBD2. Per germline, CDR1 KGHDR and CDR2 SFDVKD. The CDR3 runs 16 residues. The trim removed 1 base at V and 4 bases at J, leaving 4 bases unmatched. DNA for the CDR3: TGTGCCACCAGTGATTTAGCGGGGGGGCAGGCAGATACGCAGTATTTT. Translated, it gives CATSDLAGGQADTQYF.

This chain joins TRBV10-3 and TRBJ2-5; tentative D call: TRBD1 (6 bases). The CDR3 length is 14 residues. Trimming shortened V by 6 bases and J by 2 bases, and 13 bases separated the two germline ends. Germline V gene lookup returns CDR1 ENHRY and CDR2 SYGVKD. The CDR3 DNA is TGTGCCATCAGCGGACAGTCTAATCAAGAGACCCAGTACTTC. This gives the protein CAISGQSNQETQYF.

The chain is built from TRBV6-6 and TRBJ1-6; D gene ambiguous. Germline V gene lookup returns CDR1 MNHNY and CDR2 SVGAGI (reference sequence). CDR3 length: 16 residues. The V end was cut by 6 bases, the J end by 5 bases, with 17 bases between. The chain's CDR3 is CASSPQVKRDNSPLHF. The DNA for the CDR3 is TGTGCCAGCAGCCCCCAGGTGAAGAGGGATAATTCACCCCTCCACTTT.